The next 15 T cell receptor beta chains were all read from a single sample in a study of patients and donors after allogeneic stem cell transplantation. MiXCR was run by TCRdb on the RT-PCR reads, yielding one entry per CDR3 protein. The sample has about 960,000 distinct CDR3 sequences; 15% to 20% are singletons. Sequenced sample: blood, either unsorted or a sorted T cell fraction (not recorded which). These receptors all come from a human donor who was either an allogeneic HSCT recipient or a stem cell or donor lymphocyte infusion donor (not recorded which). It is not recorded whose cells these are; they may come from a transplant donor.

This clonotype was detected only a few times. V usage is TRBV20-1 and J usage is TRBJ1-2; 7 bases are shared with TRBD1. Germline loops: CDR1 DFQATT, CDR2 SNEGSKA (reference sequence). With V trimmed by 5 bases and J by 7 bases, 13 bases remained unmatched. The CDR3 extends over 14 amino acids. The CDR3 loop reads CSAQRQGGRGGYTF. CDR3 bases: TGCAGTGCTCAACGACAGGGAGGTAGGGGTGGCTACACCTTC.

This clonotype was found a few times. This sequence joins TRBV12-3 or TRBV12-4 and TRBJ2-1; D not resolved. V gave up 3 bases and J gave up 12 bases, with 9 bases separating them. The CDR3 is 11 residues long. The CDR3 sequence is CASSFKYGQFF. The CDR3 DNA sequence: TGTGCCAGCAGTTTTAAGTATGGGCAGTTCTTC.

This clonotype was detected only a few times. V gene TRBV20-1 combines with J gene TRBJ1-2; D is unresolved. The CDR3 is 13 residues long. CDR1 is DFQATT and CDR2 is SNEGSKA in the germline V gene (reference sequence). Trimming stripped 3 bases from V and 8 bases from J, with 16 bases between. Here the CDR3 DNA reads TGCAGTGCTAGTCCGACGGAACTATACGGCTACACCTTC. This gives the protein CSASPTELYGYTF.

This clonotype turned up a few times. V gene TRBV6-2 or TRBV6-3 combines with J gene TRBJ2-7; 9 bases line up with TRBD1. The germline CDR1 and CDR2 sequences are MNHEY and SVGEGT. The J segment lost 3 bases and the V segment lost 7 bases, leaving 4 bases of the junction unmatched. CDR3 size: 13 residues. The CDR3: CASKGQGYYEQYF. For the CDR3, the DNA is TGTGCCAGCAAAGGACAGGGGTACTACGAGCAGTACTTC.

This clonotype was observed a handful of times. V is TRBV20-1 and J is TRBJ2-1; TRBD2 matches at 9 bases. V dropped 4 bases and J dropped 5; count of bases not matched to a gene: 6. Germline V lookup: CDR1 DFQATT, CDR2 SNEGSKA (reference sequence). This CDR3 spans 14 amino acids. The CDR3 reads CSATSGRPDNEQFF. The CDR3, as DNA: TGCAGTGCTACCAGCGGGAGGCCCGACAATGAGCAGTTCTTC.

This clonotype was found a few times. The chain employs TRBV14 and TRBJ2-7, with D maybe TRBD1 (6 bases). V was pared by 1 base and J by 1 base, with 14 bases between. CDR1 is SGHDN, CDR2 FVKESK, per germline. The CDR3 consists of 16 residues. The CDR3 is CASSQVRRTVSYEQYF. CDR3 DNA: TGTGCCAGCAGCCAAGTGAGGAGGACAGTATCCTACGAGCAGTACTTC.

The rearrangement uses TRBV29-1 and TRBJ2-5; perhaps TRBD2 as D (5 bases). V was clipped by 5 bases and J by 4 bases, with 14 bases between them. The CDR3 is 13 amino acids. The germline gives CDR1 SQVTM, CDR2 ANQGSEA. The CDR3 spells CSVRIYGGETQYF. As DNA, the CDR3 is TGCAGCGTTAGGATCTACGGAGGAGAGACCCAGTACTTC.

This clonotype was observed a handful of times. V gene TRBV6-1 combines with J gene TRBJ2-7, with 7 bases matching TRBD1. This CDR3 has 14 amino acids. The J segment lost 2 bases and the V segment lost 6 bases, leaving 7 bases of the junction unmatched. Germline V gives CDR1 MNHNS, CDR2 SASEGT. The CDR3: CASSRDTGAYEQYF. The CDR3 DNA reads TGTGCCAGCAGCCGAGATACAGGGGCCTACGAGCAGTACTTC.

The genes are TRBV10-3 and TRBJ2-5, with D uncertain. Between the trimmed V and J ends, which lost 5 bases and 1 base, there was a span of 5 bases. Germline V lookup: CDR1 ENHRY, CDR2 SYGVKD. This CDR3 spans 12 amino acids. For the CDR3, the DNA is TGTGCCATCAGTAGGACCCAAGAGACCCAGTACTTC. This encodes CAISRTQETQYF.

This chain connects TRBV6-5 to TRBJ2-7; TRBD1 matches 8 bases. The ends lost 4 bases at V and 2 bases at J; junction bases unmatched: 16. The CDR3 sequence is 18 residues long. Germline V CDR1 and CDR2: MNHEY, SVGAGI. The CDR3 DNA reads TGTGCCAGCAGTTCTATGGATCCCCTGGACAGGGCACCCTACGAGCAGTACTTC. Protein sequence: CASSSMDPLDRAPYEQYF.

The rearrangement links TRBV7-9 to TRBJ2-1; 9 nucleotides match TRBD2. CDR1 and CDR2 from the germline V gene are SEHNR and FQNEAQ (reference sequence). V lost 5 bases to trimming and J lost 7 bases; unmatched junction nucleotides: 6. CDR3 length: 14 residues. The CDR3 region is CASSNLAGRNEQFF. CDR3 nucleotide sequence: TGTGCCAGCAGCAACCTAGCGGGAAGGAATGAGCAGTTCTTC.

CDR3 sequence (DNA): TGCAGTGCTAGAGATGGACTAGCGGGAGGGCCCTACTACGAGCAGTACTTC. Its protein product is CSARDGLAGGPYYEQYF. The chain combines TRBV20-1 with TRBJ2-7; 15 nucleotides agree with TRBD2. This CDR3 contains 17 residues. Germline V gene lookup returns CDR1 DFQATT and CDR2 SNEGSKA (reference sequence). V shed 0 bases and J 3 bases; nucleotides not matched to a gene: 6.

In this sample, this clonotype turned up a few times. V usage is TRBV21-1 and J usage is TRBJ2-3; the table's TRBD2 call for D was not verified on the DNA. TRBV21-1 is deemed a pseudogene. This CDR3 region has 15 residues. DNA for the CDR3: TGTGCCAGCAACCCAGCGGGGTCCGGCACAGATACGCAGTATTTT. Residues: CASNPAGSGTDTQYF.

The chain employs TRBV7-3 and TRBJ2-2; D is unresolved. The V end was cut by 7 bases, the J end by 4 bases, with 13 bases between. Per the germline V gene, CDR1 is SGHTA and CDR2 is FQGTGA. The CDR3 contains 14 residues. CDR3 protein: CASNARRSTGELFF. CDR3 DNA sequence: TGTGCCAGCAACGCCCGCAGGAGCACCGGGGAGCTGTTTTTT.

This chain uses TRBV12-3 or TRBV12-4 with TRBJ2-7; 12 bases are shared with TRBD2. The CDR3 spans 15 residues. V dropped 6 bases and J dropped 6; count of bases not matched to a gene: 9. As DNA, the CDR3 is TGTGCCAGCAGCCTGCTAGCGGGAGGGCCGGGCGAGCAGTACTTC. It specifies CASSLLAGGPGEQYF.